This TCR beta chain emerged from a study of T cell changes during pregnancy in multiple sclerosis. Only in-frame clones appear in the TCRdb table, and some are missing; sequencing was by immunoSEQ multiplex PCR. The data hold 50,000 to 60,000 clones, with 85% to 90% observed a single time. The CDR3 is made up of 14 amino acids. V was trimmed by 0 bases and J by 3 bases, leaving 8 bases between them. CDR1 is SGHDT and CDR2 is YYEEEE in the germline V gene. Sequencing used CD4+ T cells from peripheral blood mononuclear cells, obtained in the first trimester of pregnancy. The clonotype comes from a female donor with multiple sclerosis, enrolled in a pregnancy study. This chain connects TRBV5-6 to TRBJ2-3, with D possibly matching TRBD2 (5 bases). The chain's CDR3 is CASSLATGTDTQYF. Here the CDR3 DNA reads TGTGCCAGCAGCTTGGCCACGGGGACAGATACGCAGTATTTT.